A single sample gave rise to the 2 T cell receptor beta chains below, sequenced in a study of blood T cell repertoires in COVID-19. Using immunoSEQ multiplex PCR, the repertoire was profiled, and TCRdb retains in-frame clones only, with some absent. The table lists approximately 190,000 clones, 80% to 95% of them singletons, with about 0.54% in the top ten. Input material: peripheral blood. These receptors were taken from a man aged 45-60 years with acute or convalescent COVID-19.

The chain couples TRBV5-8 to TRBJ2-5; possible D gene TRBD2, 6 bases. CDR1 and CDR2 from the germline V gene are SGHTS and YDEGEE. The CDR3 totals 16 residues. V lost 0 bases and J lost 2, with 14 bases in between. This chain's CDR3 is CASSLEGSGGQETQYF. The CDR3 DNA is TGTGCCAGCAGCTTGGAGGGCAGTGGAGGGCAAGAGACCCAGTACTTC.

The chain joins TRBV3-1 (or the pseudogene TRBV3-2) to TRBJ2-7, with TRBD2 identical over 7 bases. The ends lost 2 bases at V and 3 bases at J; junction bases unmatched: 7. Germline V gives CDR1 LGHDT, CDR2 YNNKEL (reference sequence). The CDR3 is made up of 15 amino acids. CDR3 DNA: TGTGCCAGCAGCCAACCGGCGGGAGCTAACTACGAGCAGTACTTC. Amino acids: CASSQPAGANYEQYF.